The text below deals with one T cell receptor beta chain. Its antigen remains unidentified. This sample is drawn from a study of T cell responses to AZD1222 COVID-19 vaccine. Assay used: immunoSEQ multiplex PCR; TCRdb lists only in-frame clones, some missing. The sample contains roughly 110,000 clones, roughly 85% of which appear only once. Broader study findings: Spike-wide coverage was observed for vaccine-associated CD4 TCRs, with dominant responses at 160-218 and 743-854. The study found Spike-specific TCR breadth and depth rose after two AZD1222 doses. The donor cohort was predominantly white British with a female majority, and clonal diversity may have been underestimated.

The length of the CDR3 is 15 residues. The V segment lost 4 bases and the J segment 2 bases; nucleotides outside the gene matches: 4. Germline V lookup: CDR1 MNHEY, CDR2 SVGEGT. The clonotype was recovered from an adult who received the AZD1222 COVID-19 vaccine. The chain joins TRBV6-2 or TRBV6-3 to TRBJ2-7; TRBD2 aligns across 11 bases. Sequencing was performed on peripheral blood, taken 28 days after the second AZD1222 dose. CDR3 coding DNA: TGTGCCAGCAGTTCACTAGCGGGGGTGCCCTACGAGCAGTACTTC. Translated, it gives CASSSLAGVPYEQYF.